What follows are 5 T cell receptor beta chains derived from one specimen sequenced in a study of cytomegalovirus exposure and HLA in healthy donors. The PCR employed 60 Vbeta primers together with 13 Jbeta primers. Assay used: immunoSEQ multiplex PCR; TCRdb lists only in-frame clones, some missing. This sample yields about 120,000 clones, of which 81% are seen a single time; approximately 4% belongs to the top ten. The sequenced material came from PBMCs. The receptors stem from a man aged 18 to 29 in good health and CMV-seropositive.

V usage is TRBV19 and J usage is TRBJ1-5; D ambiguous. The CDR3 is 12 amino acids. Looked up from germline, CDR1 is LNHDA and CDR2 is SQIVND (reference sequence). Trimming cost V 4 bases and J 5 bases, with 6 bases left between them. The CDR3 nucleotides read TGTGCCAGTAGTAAACAGCATCAGCCCCAGCATTTT. It is translated as CASSKQHQPQHF.

The chain recombines TRBV13 with TRBJ2-2; the match to TRBD1 covers 7 bases. Trimming took 4 bases from V and 0 from J; bases not matched to a gene: 14. The CDR3 extends over 19 amino acids. CDR1 PRHDT and CDR2 FYEKMQ come from the germline V gene (reference sequence). CDR3 nucleotides: TGTGCCAGCAGCTCACGAACCAAAAAAGGGACAGCGAACACCGGGGAGCTGTTTTTT. It is translated as CASSSRTKKGTANTGELFF.

The chain recombines TRBV12-5 with TRBJ1-1; TRBD1 aligns across 9 bases. CDR1 and CDR2 from the germline V gene are LGHNT and FRNRAP. The ends lost 6 bases at V and 1 base at J; junction bases unmatched: 9. CDR3 length equals 16 residues. CDR3 coding DNA: TGTGCTAGTGGGAAACAGGGGGCTTTAGGGAACACTGAAGCTTTCTTT. Amino acid sequence: CASGKQGALGNTEAFF.

V usage is TRBV7-2 and J usage is TRBJ2-3; TRBD2 agrees at 9 bases. CDR3 length: 16 amino acids. Germline V gene data show CDR1 as SGHTA and CDR2 as FQGNSA. V shed 5 bases, J shed 4 bases, and the junction held 10 bases outside the gene matches. CDR3 DNA sequence: TGTGCCAGCAGCCTATCGGGGGCGGGAGGGGCAGATACGCAGTATTTT. Translation: CASSLSGAGGADTQYF.

The chain has TRBV10-1 and TRBJ2-7, with D possibly being TRBD1 (6 bases). The length of the CDR3 is 15 residues. In germline, CDR1 is WNHNN, CDR2 SYGVQD (reference sequence). The germline V and J ends were trimmed by 3 bases and 1 base, with 13 bases remaining between them. CDR3 DNA: TGCGCCAGCAGTGACCCCCGGGACACTTCCTACGAGCAGTACTTC. Encoded protein: CASSDPRDTSYEQYF.